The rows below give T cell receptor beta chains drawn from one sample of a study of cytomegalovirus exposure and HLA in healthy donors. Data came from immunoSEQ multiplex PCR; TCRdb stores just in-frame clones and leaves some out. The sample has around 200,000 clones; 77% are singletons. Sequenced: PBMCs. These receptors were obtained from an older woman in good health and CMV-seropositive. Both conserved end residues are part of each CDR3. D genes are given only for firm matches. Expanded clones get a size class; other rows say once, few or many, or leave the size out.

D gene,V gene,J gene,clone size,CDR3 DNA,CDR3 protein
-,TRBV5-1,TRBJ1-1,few,TGCGCCAGCAGCCCGCCGTGGGGGGACCTCAACACTGAAGCTTTCTTT,CASSPPWGDLNTEAFF
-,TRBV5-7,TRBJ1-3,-,TGTGCCAGCAGCTTGATGGCGGTCTCTGGAAACACCATATATTTT,CASSLMAVSGNTIYF
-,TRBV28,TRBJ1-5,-,TGTGCCAGCAGTTTAACAGCTCGCAATCAGCCCCAGCATTTT,CASSLTARNQPQHF
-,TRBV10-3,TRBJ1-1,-,TGTGCCATCAGGTCAGGGGAAAGGACTGAAGCTTTCTTT,CAIRSGERTEAFF
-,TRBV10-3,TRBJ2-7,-,TGTGCCCTGGGGGCGGACCGGGACCTCAACGAGCAGTACTTC,CALGADRDLNEQYF
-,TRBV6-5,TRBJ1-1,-,TGTGCCAGCAGTTACTCAACAGACAGAGACACTGAAGCTTTCTTT,CASSYSTDRDTEAFF
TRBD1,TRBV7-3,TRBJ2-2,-,TGTGCCAGCAGCTTACAAGGACAGGGGGCCGGGGAGCTGTTTTTT,CASSLQGQGAGELFF
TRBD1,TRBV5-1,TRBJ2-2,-,TGCGCCAGCAGCCCCCCCGGGACAGGGGTCACCGGGGAGCTGTTTTTT,CASSPPGTGVTGELFF
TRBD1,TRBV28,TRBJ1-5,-,TGTGCCAGCATCCGAGGACAGGACGTTAGCAATCAGCCCCAGCATTTT,CASIRGQDVSNQPQHF
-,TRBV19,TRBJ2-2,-,TGTGCCGGCTCCAGGGTACCGAACACCGGGGAGCTGTTTTTT,CAGSRVPNTGELFF
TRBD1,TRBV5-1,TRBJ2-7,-,TGCGCCAGCAGCTCAGGGACAGGGGGCCTCTACGAGCAGTACTTC,CASSSGTGGLYEQYF
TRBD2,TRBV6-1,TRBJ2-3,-,TGTGCCAGCACCGGACTAGTTCGAATCTCAGATACGCAGTATTTT,CASTGLVRISDTQYF
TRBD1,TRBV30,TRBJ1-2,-,TGTGCCTGGAGTAAATCTTTACCGGGACAGGGGGCGGACTATGGCTACACCTTC,CAWSKSLPGQGADYGYTF
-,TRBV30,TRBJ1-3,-,TGTGCCTGGAGTGCCCAGGGAAACACCATATATTTT,CAWSAQGNTIYF
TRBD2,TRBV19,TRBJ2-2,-,TGTGCCAGTAGTATGAGGGCTAGCGGGAGGAACACCGGGGAGCTGTTTTTT,CASSMRASGRNTGELFF
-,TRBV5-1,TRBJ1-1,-,TGCGCCAGCAGCCAAAGGGGGGGGCCGAACACTGAAGCTTTCTTT,CASSQRGGPNTEAFF
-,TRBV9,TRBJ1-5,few,TGTGCCAGCAGCAAGGACCAGGGCGGAGTCCTTTTT,CASSKDQGGVLF
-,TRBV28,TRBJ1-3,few,TGTGCCAGCAGTTTATGGGGCTCAGGCAGCGGAAACACCATATATTTT,CASSLWGSGSGNTIYF
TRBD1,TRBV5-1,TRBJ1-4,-,TGCGCCAGCAGCTCGGGACAGCGGAATGAAAAACTGTTTTTT,CASSSGQRNEKLFF
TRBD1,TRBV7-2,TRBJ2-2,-,TGTGCCAGCAGCTTCCAGGGGGCGAGGACCGGGGAGCTGTTTTTT,CASSFQGARTGELFF
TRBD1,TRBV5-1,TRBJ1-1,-,TGCGCCAGCAGCCCCCAGGGGGCGTCCACTGAAGCTTTCTTT,CASSPQGASTEAFF
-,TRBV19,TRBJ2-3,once,TGTGCCAGTAGTATGAGTGAGTCCGGCACAGATACGCAGTATTTT,CASSMSESGTDTQYF
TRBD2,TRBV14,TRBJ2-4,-,TGTGCCAGCAGCCAAGGTCGGGGGAGGGTCAAAAACATTCAGTACTTC,CASSQGRGRVKNIQYF
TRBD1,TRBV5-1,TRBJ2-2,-,TGCGCCAGCAGAGTAAGGGCCGGGACAGGGAACACCGGGGAGCTGTTTTTT,CASRVRAGTGNTGELFF